This record looks at one T cell receptor (beta chain) sequence and its context. Its antigen remains undetermined. Nothing much larger sits one base from this clone, and base qualities are not available. These data belong to a study of shared T cell receptors in the human thymus (dated by TCRdb to the early 2020s). For the study in its entirety: The study examined how self-reactive, shared T-cell receptor alpha chains are generated in the human thymus.

CDR1 and CDR2, per the germline V gene, are SQVTM and ANQGSEA. V is cut by 7 bases and J by 4 bases, and the space between the germline ends is 16 bases. The CDR3 goes from the cysteine to the phenylalanine over 13 residues. The retained sequence is limited to the CDR3, 39 bases, with the frame set at the first base. The library was prepared using the immunoSEQ multiplex PCR assay. TCRdb provides this immuneACCESS table in a form limited to in-frame rearrangements. Some clones are lacking; in checked studies, under half of them reflect an unresolved V gene, and why the rest are absent is not known. The sample records about 660,000 clones, 70% to 90% of which are singletons. The top ten constitute over 0.008% of the sample. This same sample was also part of a study on human thymus T cells. From the second report: In Finland, the donors were immunologically healthy infants who were having open corrective cardiac surgery for congenital heart defects. Thymus tissue was collected as surgical resects that were removed during corrective cardiac surgery. Usage of V and J gene segments appeared to be biased in both the thymic and the peripheral blood repertoires. Highly overlapping thymic TCR repertoires among unrelated individuals were reported in the related research. The study described the TCR alpha and beta repertoires in roughly 8 infant thymus samples and a few matching peripheral blood samples. Donor ages ranging from about 7 to 250 days were recorded, and about six male and two female infants were included in the cohort. Thymocytes were freed from the tissue by mechanical means and kept at -70 degrees C as pellets of roughly 9.5-31 million cells. A QIAsymphony instrument was used to extract genomic DNA from the frozen cell pellets. TCRB and TCRAD loci were amplified from a standardized quantity of quality-controlled genomic DNA using the immunoSEQ multiplex PCR assay. Amplicons spanned the V(D)J region at a length sufficient to cover the CDR3 and identify V and J genes. Through the commercial immunoSEQ service, the amplicons were sequenced on an Illumina platform. Primer bias and sequencing errors were corrected as previously described, and TCRAD and TCRB were defined on the basis of the IMGT database. The repertoires were analysed using immunoSEQ Analyzer 3.0 and VDJTools for basic statistics, V/J segment usage, diversity estimates, rarefaction and pairwise overlap. Diversity was estimated using the Chao1, ChaoE, Efron-Thisted, Shannon and inverse Simpson indices, and was also estimated on datasets down-sampled to the size of the smallest sample. Repertoire overlap used strict matching of CDR3 nucleotide sequence, V gene and J gene, with Jaccard-based multidimensional scaling clustering. Thymus samples yielded on average about 810,000 unique TCRB clonotypes, compared with some 89,000 from blood samples.

The chain is assembled from TRBV29-1 and TRBJ1-2, with TRBD1 perhaps the D gene, on 6 matching bases. The source material was thymocytes. The TCR comes from a boy under three years old with a congenital heart defect. Donor details come from another sample of the same person, matched by shared clones. The DNA reads TGCAGCGCTACCTCGACAGGAGGCTATGGCTACACCTTC. It is translated as CSATSTGGYGYTF. The entire variable domain, with the stretches around the CDR3 drawn from the reference TRBV29-1 and TRBJ1-2 proteins, is SAVISQKPSRDICQRGTSLTIQCQVDSQVTMMFWYRQQPGQSLTLIATANQGSEATYESGFVIDKFPISRPNLTFSTLTVSNMSPEDSSIYLCSATSTGGYGYTFGSGTRLTVV.